These 25 T cell receptor beta chains came from one sample sequenced in a study of identical twins. TCRdb reprocessed the 5' RACE reads with MiXCR, giving one entry per CDR3 protein. Of some 1,700,000 distinct CDR3 sequences listed, roughly a third are singletons. Sequencing was carried out using cord blood. The source of these receptors is a newborn girl in good health.

This chain uses TRBV6-6 with TRBJ1-1; D is perhaps TRBD1 (5 bases). Trimming pared 5 bases from V and 2 bases from J, leaving 12 bases between. The CDR3 sequence is 14 residues long. Germline V gene data show CDR1 as MNHNY and CDR2 as SVGAGI (reference sequence). DNA of the CDR3: TGTGCCAGCAGTCCCCAGGGTTATAACACTGAAGCTTTCTTT. It is translated as CASSPQGYNTEAFF.

This clonotype was detected a few times. The rearrangement joins TRBV11-2 to TRBJ2-5; possibly TRBD2 for D (6 bases). Germline-derived CDR1 and CDR2 are SGHAT and FQNNGV. Trimming pared 4 bases from V and 2 bases from J, leaving 11 bases between. The CDR3 has 14 residues. This CDR3 is CASSSRRGQETQYF. Written as DNA, the CDR3 is TGTGCCAGCAGCTCCCGGAGGGGTCAAGAGACCCAGTACTTC. Drawing the rest from reference TRBV11-2 and TRBJ2-5, the complete variable domain is EAGVAQSPRYKIIEKRQSVAFWCNPISGHATLYWYQQILGQGPKLLIQFQNNGVVDDSQLPKDRFSAERLKGVDSTLKIQPAKLEDSAVYLCASSSRRGQETQYFGPGTRLLVL.

This CDR3 reads CASSLVSSSSYNEQFF. CDR3 in DNA: TGCGCCAGCAGCTTGGTTTCTAGCTCCTCCTACAATGAGCAGTTCTTC. The rearrangement links TRBV5-1 to TRBJ2-1; D is possibly TRBD2 (5 bases). The CDR3 loop spans 16 amino acids. CDR1 and CDR2 from the germline V gene are SGHRS and YFSETQ. Trimming left V 0 bases short and J 0 bases short, with 10 bases between.

At least ten counts were recorded for this clonotype. The chain joins TRBV19 to TRBJ1-2; D gene unclear. The CDR3 contains 11 residues. The ends were cut back, 9 bases at V and 3 bases at J, with 8 bases in the middle. From germline, CDR1 is LNHDA and CDR2 SQIVND (reference sequence). For the CDR3, the DNA is TGTGCCAGCAGCCGACACTATGGCTACACCTTC. It codes for CASSRHYGYTF.

This clonotype was observed a few times. The chain uses TRBV19 and TRBJ2-1; the match to TRBD2 covers 9 bases. Germline CDR1 reads LNHDA; CDR2 reads SQIVND (reference sequence). The CDR3 is 17 residues long. J was trimmed by 3 bases and V by 0 bases; bases with no gene match: 6. DNA for the CDR3: TGTGCCAGTAGTATAGATGTCATAGCGGGAGACTACAATGAGCAGTTCTTC. Encoded protein: CASSIDVIAGDYNEQFF.

V is TRBV6-5 and J is TRBJ2-5, with 9 bases identical to TRBD2. With V trimmed by 6 bases and J by 5 bases, 10 bases remained unmatched. This CDR3 contains 15 residues. Looked up from germline, CDR1 is MNHEY and CDR2 is SVGAGI. The CDR3 DNA follows: TGTGCCAGCAGACCCCCTGCGGGAGGGAGGGAGACCCAGTACTTC. Its protein is CASRPPAGGRETQYF.

This clonotype was picked up a small number of times. V usage is TRBV20-1 and J usage is TRBJ2-1; TRBD2 aligns across 11 bases. Losses at the gene ends were 6 bases for V and 2 bases for J; bases not matched to a gene: 3. There are 14 residues in the CDR3. Per germline, CDR1 DFQATT and CDR2 SNEGSKA (reference sequence). CDR3 protein: CSAVTSGTYNEQFF. The CDR3 coding sequence is TGCAGTGCCGTGACTAGCGGGACCTACAATGAGCAGTTCTTC.

The J gene is TRBJ1-2, the V gene TRBV9; a weak D match, TRBD1 (6 bases). V was shortened by 3 bases and J by 4 bases, with 22 bases between the two germline ends. This CDR3 is built from 17 residues. Germline CDR1 is SGDLS and CDR2 is YYNGEE. The CDR3: CASSASRGAVNPYGYTF. For the CDR3, the DNA is TGTGCCAGCAGCGCTAGCAGGGGCGCCGTAAACCCCTATGGCTACACCTTC.

V gene TRBV7-9 combines with J gene TRBJ1-6, with D hard to call. The germline gives CDR1 SEHNR, CDR2 FQNEAQ (reference sequence). CDR3 length equals 15 residues. V was trimmed by 5 bases and J by 6 bases, leaving 14 bases between them. The chain's CDR3 is CASSPPGRGNSPLHF. DNA for the CDR3: TGTGCCAGCAGCCCGCCCGGACGGGGTAATTCACCCCTCCACTTT.

The chain joins TRBV12-3 or TRBV12-4 to TRBJ2-1; D may be TRBD1 or TRBD2 (7 bases each). The closer fit of TRBJ2-7 to the DNA end suggests the J call may be wrong. The CDR3 has 14 amino acids. The CDR3 loop reads CASSPDRDYNEQYF. CDR3 coding DNA: TGTGCCAGCAGTCCTGACAGGGACTACAATGAGCAGTACTTC.

V is TRBV28 and J is TRBJ2-4, with a tentative D call TRBD1 (5 bases). The CDR3 is 16 amino acids. Germline assignment: CDR1 MDHEN and CDR2 SYDVKM. V lost 5 bases, J lost 3 bases, and 17 bases lay in between. CDR3 sequence reads: CASSPVRVSVKNIQYF. As DNA, the CDR3 is TGTGCCAGCAGTCCCGTCAGGGTCTCCGTCAAAAACATTCAGTACTTC.

V gene TRBV29-1 combines with J gene TRBJ1-6; 7 bases match TRBD1. Unmatched junction bases numbered 11, after V lost 6 bases and J lost 9 bases. This CDR3 is 14 amino acids long. CDR1 SQVTM and CDR2 ANQGSEA come from the germline V gene. This chain's CDR3 is CSVSSPGGGSPLHF. The CDR3 DNA sequence: TGCAGCGTCAGCTCGCCAGGGGGTGGTTCACCCCTCCACTTT.

This clonotype was counted only a few times. The rearrangement uses TRBV5-1 and TRBJ2-1; unclear D gene. CDR3 length equals 16 residues. The germline V gene encodes CDR1 SGHRS and CDR2 YFSETQ. V was clipped by 0 bases and J by 4 bases, with 14 bases between them. CDR3 sequence reads: CASSLEGGSWYNEQFF. The CDR3 nucleotides read TGCGCCAGCAGCTTGGAAGGCGGCTCTTGGTACAATGAGCAGTTCTTC.

This chain links TRBV11-2 with TRBJ1-2; tentatively, D is TRBD1 (5 bases). Germline V gene data show CDR1 as SGHAT and CDR2 as FQNNGV. The germline V and J ends were trimmed by 1 base and 4 bases, with 10 bases remaining between them. The CDR3 runs 14 residues. The CDR3 protein is CASSLAGTIYGYTF. In DNA, the CDR3 is TGTGCCAGCAGCTTAGCGGGGACGATCTATGGCTACACCTTC.

The rearrangement links TRBV10-1 to TRBJ1-1; D gene unclear. The CDR3 contains 14 residues. Germline V gene lookup returns CDR1 WNHNN and CDR2 SYGVQD (reference sequence). Trimming took 2 bases from V and 4 from J, leaving 11 bases between them. CDR3 region: CASSENIGVTEAFF. CDR3 nucleotide sequence: TGCGCCAGCAGTGAGAATATTGGGGTCACTGAAGCTTTCTTT.

The rearrangement links TRBV6-5 to TRBJ2-2, with D possibly matching TRBD2 (6 bases). V was cut by 4 bases and J by 6 bases, with 12 bases left in between. Germline V gene data show CDR1 as MNHEY and CDR2 as SVGAGI. This CDR3 has 14 amino acids. In nucleotides, the CDR3 is TGTGCCAGCAGTTTGGGGCGGGAAGCCGGGGAGCTGTTTTTT. Translated: CASSLGREAGELFF.

This clonotype was counted between two and nine times. The V and J genes are TRBV11-2 and TRBJ2-7, with 7 bases lining up with TRBD2. J lost 3 bases, V lost 7 bases, and 21 bases had no gene match. Germline V gene lookup returns CDR1 SGHAT and CDR2 FQNNGV. The CDR3 has 18 amino acids. The DNA of the CDR3 is TGTGCCAGCAACCCTACTACAAGGGGAGGGAGATCCCGCTACGAGCAGTACTTC. Its translation is CASNPTTRGGRSRYEQYF.

The chain carries TRBV25-1 and TRBJ2-5, with 7 positions matching TRBD1. J gave up 4 bases and V 1 base, and 3 bases lay outside the gene matches. This CDR3 spans 14 amino acids. Germline V lookup: CDR1 MGHDK, CDR2 SYGVNS. In nucleotides, the CDR3 is TGTGCCAGCAGTGAATCCCAGGGGGTAGAGACCCAGTACTTC. Translated: CASSESQGVETQYF. Combining the CDR3 with reference TRBV25-1 and TRBJ2-5 gives the whole variable domain EADIYQTPRYLVIGTGKKITLECSQTMGHDKMYWYQQDPGMELHLIHYSYGVNSTEKGDLSSESTVSRIRTEHFPLTLESARPSHTSQYLCASSESQGVETQYFGPGTRLLVL.

As regards this clonotype: One junction end disagrees with the germline gene, perhaps due to a read error. V is TRBV20-1 and J is TRBJ2-6, with D tentatively TRBD1 or TRBD2 (5 bases each). Germline V gene lookup returns CDR1 DFQATT and CDR2 SNEGSKA (reference sequence). The CDR3 covers 13 residues. This chain's CDR3 is CSARLAGATVLTF. CDR3 DNA sequence: TGCAGTGCTAGACTAGCTGGGGCCACCGTCCTGACTTTC.

A word on this clonotype: This may arise from a read error, as a much more abundant clone is one base away. The V gene is TRBV29-1, the J gene TRBJ2-5, with TRBD1 matching 8 bases. The DNA end is a closer match to TRBJ2-7, so the J assignment may be wrong. Germline loops: CDR1 SQVTM, CDR2 ANQGSEA. The CDR3 is made up of 14 amino acids. The CDR3 spells CSVAGKDRGYEQYF. Written as DNA, the CDR3 is TGCAGCGTTGCGGGAAAAGACAGGGGCTACGAGCAGTACTTC.

The chain combines TRBV4-1 with TRBJ2-7; D is unresolved. V lost 1 base and J 2 bases, leaving 12 bases between the germline ends. The CDR3 has 15 amino acids. The germline V gene encodes CDR1 MGHRA and CDR2 YSYEKL. The CDR3 DNA is TGCGCCAGCAGCCAAGTAACACCAAGGGCCTACGAGCAGTACTTC. Encoded protein: CASSQVTPRAYEQYF.

The chain is built from TRBV20-1 and TRBJ2-1; 10 bases are shared with TRBD2. In germline, CDR1 is DFQATT, CDR2 SNEGSKA (reference sequence). The junction had 7 bases not matched to a gene; V was cut back by 3 bases and J by 8 bases. The length of the CDR3 is 14 residues. CDR3 protein: CSASPGLAVHEQFF. The CDR3 DNA reads TGCAGTGCTAGCCCCGGACTAGCGGTACATGAGCAGTTCTTC.

This clonotype has a single count. The chain has TRBV6-2 or TRBV6-3 and TRBJ2-1; TRBD2 agrees at 12 bases. The J call could be wrong; TRBJ2-7 is a better fit for the DNA end. The germline V gene has CDR1 MNHEY and CDR2 SVGEGT. The CDR3 loop spans 16 amino acids. The CDR3 here is CASSYSTSGRHNEQYF. Here the CDR3 DNA reads TGTGCCAGCAGTTACTCGACTAGCGGGAGACACAATGAGCAGTACTTC.

This clonotype was seen many times. The V gene is TRBV25-1, the J gene TRBJ1-2, with D possibly TRBD1 on 5 matching bases. Per germline, CDR1 MGHDK and CDR2 SYGVNS. The CDR3 totals 14 residues. The V and J ends lost 5 bases and 2 bases respectively, with 12 bases between them. CDR3 loop: CASSRDGGNYGYTF. The CDR3 DNA sequence: TGTGCCAGCAGTAGGGATGGGGGGAACTATGGCTACACCTTC.

This clonotype was detected a few times. V and J are TRBV10-2 and TRBJ1-2, with D possibly being TRBD1 (5 bases). V lost 0 bases and J 5 bases, leaving 19 bases between the germline ends. The CDR3 has 17 residues. CDR1 and CDR2 (germline): WSHSY, SAAADI. The CDR3 bases are TGCGCCAGCAGTGAGTCGGGGGTGCGGACGAGGAGTTATGGCTACACCTTC. Amino acids: CASSESGVRTRSYGYTF.